This passage covers 23 T cell receptor beta chains from one sample sequenced in a study of OX40 agonist ivuxolimab in advanced cancers. Here immunoSEQ multiplex PCR was the method, and the copy in TCRdb shows in-frame clones only, minus some. The table includes 50,000 or so clones, under 95% detected once. Here the sequenced sample was CD4+ or CD8+ T cells sorted from blood, taken in a trial of the OX40 agonist ivuxolimab. These receptors originate from an adult with an advanced solid tumor such as melanoma, head and neck, liver or kidney cancer.

This clone was seen more than once but under ten times. The chain carries TRBV14 and TRBJ2-7; D possibly uses TRBD1 or TRBD2 (5 bases each). The CDR3 spans 13 residues. The ends were cut back, 1 base at V and 7 bases at J, with 11 bases in the middle. Germline lookup yields CDR1 SGHDN and CDR2 FVKESK. CDR3 loop: CASSQAGTLEQYF. The CDR3 bases are TGTGCCAGCAGCCAAGCCGGGACCCTTGAGCAGTACTTC.

The J gene is TRBJ2-2, the V gene TRBV27, with D uncertain. CDR1 is MNHEY, CDR2 SMNVEV, per germline (reference sequence). CDR3 length equals 14 residues. The germline V and J ends were trimmed by 1 base and 1 base, with 4 bases remaining between them. CDR3 in amino acids: CASSLFGNTGELFF. CDR3 bases: TGTGCCAGCAGTTTATTTGGGAACACCGGGGAGCTGTTTTTT.

As regards this clone: This CDR3 is also generated by other DNA sequences in the sample. V usage is TRBV27 and J usage is TRBJ2-7; a weak D match, TRBD2 (5 bases). CDR3 length: 13 amino acids. The V gene lost 6 bases and the J gene lost 1 base, with 10 bases spanning the gap. CDR1 is MNHEY and CDR2 is SMNVEV in the germline V gene (reference sequence). As DNA, the CDR3 is TGTGCCAGCAGCTGGACTGGGTCCTACGAGCAGTACTTC. Translation gives CASSWTGSYEQYF.

The chain couples TRBV28 to TRBJ2-3; the match to TRBD1 covers 11 bases. This CDR3 is built from 13 residues. Germline CDR1 MDHEN, CDR2 SYDVKM. J was trimmed by 7 bases and V by 10 bases; bases with no gene match: 7. Here the CDR3 reads CANSGTGGNTQYF. The CDR3 DNA reads as TGTGCCAACTCCGGGACAGGGGGGAATACGCAGTATTTT. Variable domain in full (rest from reference TRBV28 and TRBJ2-3): DVKVTQSSRYLVKRTGEKVFLECVQDMDHENMFWYRQDPGLGLRLIYFSYDVKMKEKGDIPEGYSVSREKKERFSLILESASTNQTSMYLCANSGTGGNTQYFGPGTRLTVL.

This chain links TRBV19 with TRBJ1-5; no firm D call. Trimming removed 2 bases at V and 4 bases at J, with 12 bases between. The CDR3 has 15 amino acids. The germline V gene encodes CDR1 LNHDA and CDR2 SQIVND (reference sequence). CDR3 amino acids: CASSIRAAGNQPQHF. CDR3 nucleotide sequence: TGTGCCAGTAGTATACGAGCGGCCGGAAATCAGCCCCAGCATTTT.

J is TRBJ2-1 and V is TRBV19; 10 bases are a match to TRBD1. The CDR3 runs 15 residues. Germline CDR1 reads LNHDA; CDR2 reads SQIVND (reference sequence). With V trimmed by 2 bases and J by 7 bases, 5 bases remained unmatched. In nucleotides, the CDR3 is TGTGCCAGTAGTATAATGGGACAGGGGTTGAATGAGCAGTTCTTC. This gives the protein CASSIMGQGLNEQFF.

V is TRBV12-5 and J is TRBJ2-7, with 7 nucleotides matching TRBD1. The CDR3 runs 15 residues. Germline lookup yields CDR1 LGHNT and CDR2 FRNRAP. V shed 3 bases and J 2 bases; nucleotides not matched to a gene: 7. As DNA, the CDR3 is TGTGCTAGTGGTTTCCCTGGGACAGCTACCTACGAGCAGTACTTC. It translates to CASGFPGTATYEQYF.

This chain joins TRBV25-1 and TRBJ1-1; possible D gene TRBD1, 5 bases. The CDR3 extends over 18 amino acids. The ends were cut back, 4 bases at V and 3 bases at J, with 24 bases in the middle. Germline V lookup: CDR1 MGHDK, CDR2 SYGVNS. DNA for the CDR3: TGTGCCAGCAGTGTGATAGACGAGACCCTCGAAGGGGACACTGAAGCTTTCTTT. It translates to CASSVIDETLEGDTEAFF.

The V call is TRBV7-2, the J call TRBJ1-5; D not certain. The CDR3 totals 14 residues. Between the trimmed V and J ends, which lost 0 bases and 6 bases, there was a span of 9 bases. Per the germline V gene, CDR1 is SGHTA and CDR2 is FQGNSA. CDR3 in amino acids: CASSLAVSGQPQHF. The CDR3 DNA sequence: TGTGCCAGCAGCTTAGCGGTAAGCGGTCAGCCCCAGCATTTT.

This chain uses TRBV7-9 with TRBJ2-7; D is undetermined. Germline lookup yields CDR1 SEHNR and CDR2 FQNEAQ (reference sequence). V lost 8 bases and J lost 3, with 17 bases in between. The CDR3 covers 14 residues. The chain's CDR3 is CASSAPGVYYEQYF. The CDR3 DNA is TGTGCCAGCTCCGCCCCAGGAGTTTACTACGAGCAGTACTTC.

The J gene is TRBJ1-5, the V gene TRBV2; maybe TRBD1 (5 bases). CDR1 is SNHLY and CDR2 is FYNNEI in the germline V gene. Trimming took 5 bases from V and 4 from J, leaving 6 bases between them. The length of the CDR3 is 12 residues. The CDR3 DNA reads TGTGCCAGCAGTCGGGGGAATCAGCCCCAGCATTTT. This gives the protein CASSRGNQPQHF.

This clone appeared once. The chain employs TRBV30 and TRBJ2-1; 9 bases map to TRBD2. In germline, CDR1 is GTSNPN, CDR2 SVGIG (reference sequence). V was clipped by 1 base and J by 4 bases; unmatched bases: 14. CDR3 size: 18 residues. For the CDR3, the DNA is TGTGCCTGGAGTGAGAGACTAGCGGACGGGGGCCCTTACAATGAGCAGTTCTTC. It encodes CAWSERLADGGPYNEQFF.

The rearrangement joins TRBV19 to TRBJ2-3; 11 bases map to TRBD1. CDR3 length: 14 residues. J was trimmed by 5 bases and V by 6 bases; bases with no gene match: 4. Germline assignment: CDR1 LNHDA and CDR2 SQIVND (reference sequence). Written as DNA, the CDR3 is TGTGCCAGTAGCCCCGGGACAGGGGGAGATACGCAGTATTTT. This encodes CASSPGTGGDTQYF.

This clone was detected a few times. The chain recombines TRBV2 with TRBJ1-1, with a weak D call TRBD1 (5 bases). Germline V gives CDR1 SNHLY, CDR2 FYNNEI. V was clipped by 9 bases and J by 7 bases, with 12 bases between them. This CDR3 is 11 amino acids long. CDR3 loop: CASLSDSEAFF. DNA of the CDR3: TGTGCCAGTCTCTCCGACAGTGAAGCTTTCTTT. Combining the CDR3 with reference TRBV2 and TRBJ1-1 gives the whole variable domain EPEVTQTPSHQVTQMGQEVILRCVPISNHLYFYWYRQILGQKVEFLVSFYNNEISEKSEIFDDQFSVERPDGSNFTLKIRSTKLEDSAMYFCASLSDSEAFFGQGTRLTVV.

This chain links TRBV29-1 with TRBJ2-5; 8 bases are a match to TRBD1. This CDR3 contains 16 residues. Per germline, CDR1 SQVTM and CDR2 ANQGSEA. Trimming removed 0 bases from V and 2 bases from J; junction bases left unmatched: 8. CDR3 nucleotides: TGCAGCGTTGAAGATCTGACAGGGGTGCTTCAAGAGACCCAGTACTTC. Amino acid sequence: CSVEDLTGVLQETQYF. The full variable domain, completed using reference TRBV29-1 and TRBJ2-5, is SAVISQKPSRDICQRGTSLTIQCQVDSQVTMMFWYRQQPGQSLTLIATANQGSEATYESGFVIDKFPISRPNLTFSTLTVSNMSPEDSSIYLCSVEDLTGVLQETQYFGPGTRLLVL.

The CDR3 DNA reads as TGTGCCAGTAGTATGATGGGGCGGGCCAACGTCCTGACTTTC. Translating gives CASSMMGRANVLTF. The chain recombines TRBV19 with TRBJ2-6, with D perhaps matching TRBD1 (5 bases). Germline CDR1 reads LNHDA; CDR2 reads SQIVND (reference sequence). This CDR3 has 14 amino acids. V was cut by 3 bases and J by 5 bases, with 8 bases left in between.

V is TRBV19 and J is TRBJ2-7; no clear D. V was pared by 4 bases and J by 3 bases, with 4 bases between. The germline CDR1 and CDR2 sequences are LNHDA and SQIVND (reference sequence). The CDR3 is made up of 11 amino acids. In DNA form, the CDR3 reads TGTGCCAGTAGTAACAGCTACGAGCAGTACTTC. Its translation is CASSNSYEQYF. Filled out from reference TRBV19 and TRBJ2-7, the complete variable domain reads DGGITQSPKYLFRKEGQNVTLSCEQNLNHDAMYWYRQDPGQGLRLIYYSQIVNDFQKGDIAEGYSVSREKKESFPLTVTSAQKNPTAFYLCASSNSYEQYFGPGTRLTVT.

This chain links TRBV28 with TRBJ1-6; 8 nucleotides align to TRBD1. V gave up 3 bases and J gave up 5 bases; unmatched junction bases: 3. This CDR3 has 15 amino acids. Per germline, CDR1 MDHEN and CDR2 SYDVKM. Here the CDR3 reads CASSFVTGDNSPLHF. CDR3 coding DNA: TGTGCCAGCAGTTTTGTGACAGGGGATAATTCACCCCTCCACTTT.

The chain has TRBV14 and TRBJ2-7; 9 bases map to TRBD1. Trimming at V came to 3 bases and at J to 4 bases, leaving 4 bases not matched to a gene. Germline CDR1 and CDR2: SGHDN and FVKESK. The CDR3 loop spans 14 amino acids. The CDR3 DNA is TGTGCCAGCAGCCAGGGACAGGGTCCTTACGAGCAGTACTTC. It specifies CASSQGQGPYEQYF.

V is TRBV6-5 and J is TRBJ1-2, with 8 bases aligning to TRBD1. Germline V gene sequence: CDR1 MNHEY, CDR2 SVGAGI. V lost 2 bases, J lost 8 bases, and 4 bases stayed unmatched. There are 13 residues in the CDR3. The CDR3 sequence: CASSYNRGGGYTF. CDR3 coding DNA: TGTGCCAGCAGTTACAACAGGGGGGGAGGCTACACCTTC.

This chain uses TRBV13 with TRBJ2-3; no clear D gene. Germline V gives CDR1 PRHDT, CDR2 FYEKMQ (reference sequence). The CDR3 runs to 13 residues. The V gene lost 3 bases and the J gene lost 0 bases, with 4 bases spanning the gap. DNA for the CDR3: TGTGCCAGCAGCTTGGGTAGCACAGATACGCAGTATTTT. This translates into CASSLGSTDTQYF.

This clone has only a few counts. The genes are TRBV6-5 and TRBJ1-5; maybe TRBD1 (6 bases). The CDR3 sequence is 13 residues long. V gave up 7 bases and J gave up 4 bases, with 11 bases separating them. Germline V gene lookup returns CDR1 MNHEY and CDR2 SVGAGI. The CDR3 region has the DNA TGTGCCAGCACCTCAACAGGGAATCAGCCCCAGCATTTT. Its protein product is CASTSTGNQPQHF.

The V gene is TRBV9, the J gene TRBJ1-2; the D gene is possibly TRBD1 (6 bases). Trimming left V 2 bases short and J 5 bases short, with 10 bases between. CDR3 length: 13 amino acids. CDR1 SGDLS and CDR2 YYNGEE come from the germline V gene. In nucleotides, the CDR3 is TGTGCCAGCAGCGTTAGCCAGGGGTATGGCTACACCTTC. Its translation is CASSVSQGYGYTF.